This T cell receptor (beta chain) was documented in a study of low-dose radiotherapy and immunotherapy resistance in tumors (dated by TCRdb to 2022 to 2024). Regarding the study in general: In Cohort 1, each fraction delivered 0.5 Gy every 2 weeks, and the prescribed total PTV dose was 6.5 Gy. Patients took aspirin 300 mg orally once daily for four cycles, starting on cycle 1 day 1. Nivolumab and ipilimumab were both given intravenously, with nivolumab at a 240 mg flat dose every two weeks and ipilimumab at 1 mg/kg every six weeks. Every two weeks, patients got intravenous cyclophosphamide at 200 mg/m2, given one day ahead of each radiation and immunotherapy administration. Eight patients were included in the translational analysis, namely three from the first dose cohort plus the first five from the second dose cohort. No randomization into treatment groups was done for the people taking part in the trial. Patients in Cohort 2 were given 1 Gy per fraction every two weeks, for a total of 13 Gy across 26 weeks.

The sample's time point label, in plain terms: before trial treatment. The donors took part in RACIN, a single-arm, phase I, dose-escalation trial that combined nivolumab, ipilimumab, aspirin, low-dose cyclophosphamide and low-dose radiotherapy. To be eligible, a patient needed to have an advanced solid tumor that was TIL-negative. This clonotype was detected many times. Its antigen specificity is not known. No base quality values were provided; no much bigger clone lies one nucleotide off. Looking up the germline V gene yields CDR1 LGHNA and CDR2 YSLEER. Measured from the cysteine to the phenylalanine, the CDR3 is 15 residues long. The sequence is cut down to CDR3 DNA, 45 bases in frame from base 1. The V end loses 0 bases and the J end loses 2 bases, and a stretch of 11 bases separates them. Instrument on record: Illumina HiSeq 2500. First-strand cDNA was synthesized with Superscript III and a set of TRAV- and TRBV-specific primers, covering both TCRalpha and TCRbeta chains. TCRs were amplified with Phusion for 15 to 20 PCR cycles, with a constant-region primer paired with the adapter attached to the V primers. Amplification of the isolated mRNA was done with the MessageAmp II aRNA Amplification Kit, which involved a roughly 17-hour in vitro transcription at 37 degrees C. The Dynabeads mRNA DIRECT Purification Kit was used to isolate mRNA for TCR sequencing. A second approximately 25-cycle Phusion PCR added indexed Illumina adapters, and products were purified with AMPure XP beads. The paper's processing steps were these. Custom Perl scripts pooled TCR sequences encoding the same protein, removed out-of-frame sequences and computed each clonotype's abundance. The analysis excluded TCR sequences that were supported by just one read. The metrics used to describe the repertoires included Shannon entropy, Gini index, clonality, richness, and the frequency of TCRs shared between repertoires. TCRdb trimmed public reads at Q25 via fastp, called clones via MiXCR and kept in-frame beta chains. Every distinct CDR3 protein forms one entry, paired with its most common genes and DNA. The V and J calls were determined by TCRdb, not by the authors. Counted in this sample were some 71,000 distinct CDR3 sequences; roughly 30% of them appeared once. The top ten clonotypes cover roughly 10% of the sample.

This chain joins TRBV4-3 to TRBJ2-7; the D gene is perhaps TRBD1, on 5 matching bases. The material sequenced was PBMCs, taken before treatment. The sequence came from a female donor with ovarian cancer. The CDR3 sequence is CASSQDLTGAYEQYF. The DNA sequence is TGCGCCAGCAGCCAAGATCTCACAGGAGCCTACGAGCAGTACTTC.